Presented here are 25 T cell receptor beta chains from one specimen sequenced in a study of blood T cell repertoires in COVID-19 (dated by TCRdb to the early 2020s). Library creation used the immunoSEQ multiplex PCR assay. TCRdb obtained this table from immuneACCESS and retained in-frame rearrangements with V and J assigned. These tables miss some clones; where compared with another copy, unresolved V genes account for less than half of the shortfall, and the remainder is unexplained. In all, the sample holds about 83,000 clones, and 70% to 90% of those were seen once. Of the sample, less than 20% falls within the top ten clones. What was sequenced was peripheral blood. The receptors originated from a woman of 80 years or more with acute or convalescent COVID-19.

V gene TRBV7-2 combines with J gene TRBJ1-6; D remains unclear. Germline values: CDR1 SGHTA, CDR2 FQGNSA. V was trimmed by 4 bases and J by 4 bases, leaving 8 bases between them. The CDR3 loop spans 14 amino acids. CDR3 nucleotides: TGTGCCAGCAGCTCCCTCCGGTATAATTCACCCCTCCACTTT. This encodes CASSSLRYNSPLHF.

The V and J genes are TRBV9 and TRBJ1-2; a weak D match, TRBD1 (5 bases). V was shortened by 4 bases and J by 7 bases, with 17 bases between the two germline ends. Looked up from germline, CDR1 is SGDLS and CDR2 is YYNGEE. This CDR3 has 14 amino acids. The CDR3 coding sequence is TGTGCCAGCAGCCCCCACTGGGGTCAGGGTGGCTACACCTTC. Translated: CASSPHWGQGGYTF.

CDR3 loop: CARGLAGGSNEQYF. CDR3 DNA sequence: TGTGCCCGTGGACTAGCGGGGGGATCGAACGAGCAGTACTTC. The V and J genes are TRBV2 and TRBJ2-7; 14 nucleotides match TRBD2. V trimming: 11 bases; J trimming: 5 bases; junction bases outside the gene matches: 8. This CDR3 contains 14 residues. Germline lookup yields CDR1 SNHLY and CDR2 FYNNEI.

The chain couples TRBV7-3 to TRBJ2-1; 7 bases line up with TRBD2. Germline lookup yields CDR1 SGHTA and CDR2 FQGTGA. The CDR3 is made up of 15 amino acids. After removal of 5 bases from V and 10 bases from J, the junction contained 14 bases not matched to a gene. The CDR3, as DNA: TGTGCCAGCAGCCCCCGGGGGGATCTTCGAGGGGAGCAGTTCTTC. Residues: CASSPRGDLRGEQFF.

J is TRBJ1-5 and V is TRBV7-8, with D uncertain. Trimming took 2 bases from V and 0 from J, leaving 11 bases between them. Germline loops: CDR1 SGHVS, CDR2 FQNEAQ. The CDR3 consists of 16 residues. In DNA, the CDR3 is TGTGCCAGCAGCTTATCCAGGTTTTCTAGCAATCAGCCCCAGCATTTT. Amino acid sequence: CASSLSRFSSNQPQHF.

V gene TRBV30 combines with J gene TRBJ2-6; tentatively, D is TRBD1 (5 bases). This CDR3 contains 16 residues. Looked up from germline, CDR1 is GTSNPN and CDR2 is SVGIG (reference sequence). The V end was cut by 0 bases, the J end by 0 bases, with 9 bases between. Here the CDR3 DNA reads TGTGCCTGGAGTGTACTTGGGGCCTCTGGGGCCAACGTCCTGACTTTC. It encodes CAWSVLGASGANVLTF. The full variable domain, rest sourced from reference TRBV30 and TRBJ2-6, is SQTIHQWPATLVQPVGSPLSLECTVEGTSNPNLYWYRQAAGRGLQLLFYSVGIGQISSEVPQNLSASRPQDRQFILSSKKLLLSDSGFYLCAWSVLGASGANVLTFGAGSRLTVL.

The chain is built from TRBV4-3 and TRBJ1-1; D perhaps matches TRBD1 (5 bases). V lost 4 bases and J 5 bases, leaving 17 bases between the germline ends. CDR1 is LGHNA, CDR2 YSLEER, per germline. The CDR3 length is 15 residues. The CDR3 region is CASSPYEGRGTEAFF. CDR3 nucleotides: TGCGCCAGCAGCCCCTACGAGGGGCGGGGTACTGAAGCTTTCTTT.

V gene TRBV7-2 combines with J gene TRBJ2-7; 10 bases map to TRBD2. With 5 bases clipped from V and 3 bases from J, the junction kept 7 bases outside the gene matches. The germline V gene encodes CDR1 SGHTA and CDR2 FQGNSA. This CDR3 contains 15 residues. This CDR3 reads CASSARLAGLYEQYF. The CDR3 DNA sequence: TGTGCCAGCAGCGCCAGACTAGCGGGTCTCTACGAGCAGTACTTC. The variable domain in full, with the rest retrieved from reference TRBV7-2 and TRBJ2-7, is GAGVSQSPSNKVTEKGKDVELRCDPISGHTALYWYRQSLGQGLEFLIYFQGNSAPDKSGLPSDRFSAERTGGSVSTLTIQRTQQEDSAVYLCASSARLAGLYEQYFGPGTRLTVT.

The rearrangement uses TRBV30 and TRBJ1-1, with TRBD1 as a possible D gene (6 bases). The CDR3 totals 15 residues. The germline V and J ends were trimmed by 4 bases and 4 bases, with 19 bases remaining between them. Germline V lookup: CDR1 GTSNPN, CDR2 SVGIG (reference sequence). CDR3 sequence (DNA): TGTGCCTGGAAACTCCCGAACAGGGCGTTCACTGAAGCTTTCTTT. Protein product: CAWKLPNRAFTEAFF.

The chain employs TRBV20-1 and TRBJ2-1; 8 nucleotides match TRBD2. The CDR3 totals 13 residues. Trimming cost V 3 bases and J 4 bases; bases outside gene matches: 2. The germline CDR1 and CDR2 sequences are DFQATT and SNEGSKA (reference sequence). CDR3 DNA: TGCAGTGCTAGTCGGGGGGGGTACAATGAGCAGTTCTTC. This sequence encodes CSASRGGYNEQFF.

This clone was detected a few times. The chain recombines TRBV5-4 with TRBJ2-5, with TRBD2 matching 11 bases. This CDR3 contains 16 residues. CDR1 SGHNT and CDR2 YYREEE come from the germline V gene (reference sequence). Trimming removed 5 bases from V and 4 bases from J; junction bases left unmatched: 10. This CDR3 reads CASRDRSGTSGETQYF. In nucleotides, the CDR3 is TGTGCCAGCAGAGACCGCTCAGGGACTAGCGGAGAGACCCAGTACTTC.

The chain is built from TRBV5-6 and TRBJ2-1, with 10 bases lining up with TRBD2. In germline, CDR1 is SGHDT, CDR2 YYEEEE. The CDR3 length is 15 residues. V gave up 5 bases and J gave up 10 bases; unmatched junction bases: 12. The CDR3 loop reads CASSPWVAGGGEQFF. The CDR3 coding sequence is TGTGCCAGCAGTCCCTGGGTAGCGGGGGGTGGAGAGCAGTTCTTC.

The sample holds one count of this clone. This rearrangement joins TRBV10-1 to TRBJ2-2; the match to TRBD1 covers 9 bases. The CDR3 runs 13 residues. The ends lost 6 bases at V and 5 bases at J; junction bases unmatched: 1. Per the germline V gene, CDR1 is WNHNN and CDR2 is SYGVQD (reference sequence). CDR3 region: CASRGQGTGELFF. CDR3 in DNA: TGCGCCAGCAGAGGACAGGGGACCGGGGAGCTGTTTTTT.

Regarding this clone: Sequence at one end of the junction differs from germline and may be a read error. The CDR3 protein is CASSLLDSPGETQYF. CDR3 DNA: TGTGCTAGCAGCTTACTAGACTCGCCCGGGGAGACCCAGTACTTC. This chain connects TRBV7-7 to TRBJ2-5, with D maybe TRBD2 (5 bases). The CDR3 loop spans 15 amino acids. The germline CDR1 and CDR2 sequences are SSHAT and FNYEAQ (reference sequence).

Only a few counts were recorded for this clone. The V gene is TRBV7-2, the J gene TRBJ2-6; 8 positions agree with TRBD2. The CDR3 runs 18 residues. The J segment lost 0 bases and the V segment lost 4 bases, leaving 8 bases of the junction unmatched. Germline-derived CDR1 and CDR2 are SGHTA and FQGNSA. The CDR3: CASSSLAGTFSGANVLTF. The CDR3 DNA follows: TGTGCCAGCAGCTCCCTAGCGGGCACTTTCTCTGGGGCCAACGTCCTGACTTTC.

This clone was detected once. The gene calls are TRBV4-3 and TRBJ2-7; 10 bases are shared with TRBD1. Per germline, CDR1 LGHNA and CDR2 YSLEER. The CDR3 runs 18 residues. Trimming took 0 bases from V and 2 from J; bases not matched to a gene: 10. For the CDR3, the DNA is TGCGCCAGCAGCCAAGAGGCGACCGGGACAGGGGCTGCCTACGAGCAGTACTTC. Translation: CASSQEATGTGAAYEQYF.

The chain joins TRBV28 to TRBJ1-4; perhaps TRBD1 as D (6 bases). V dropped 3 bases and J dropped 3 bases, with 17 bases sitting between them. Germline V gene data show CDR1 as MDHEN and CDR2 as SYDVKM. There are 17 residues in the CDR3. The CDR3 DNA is TGTGCCAGCAGTTTCCCGTCCAACAGGGTGGCTAATGAAAAACTGTTTTTT. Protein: CASSFPSNRVANEKLFF.

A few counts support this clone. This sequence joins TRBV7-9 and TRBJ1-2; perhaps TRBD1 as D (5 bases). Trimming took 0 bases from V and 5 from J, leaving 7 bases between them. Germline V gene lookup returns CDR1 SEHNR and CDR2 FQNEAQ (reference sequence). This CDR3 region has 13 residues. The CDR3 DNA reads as TGTGCCAGCAGCTTAGCGCAGGGATATGGCTACACCTTC. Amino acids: CASSLAQGYGYTF.

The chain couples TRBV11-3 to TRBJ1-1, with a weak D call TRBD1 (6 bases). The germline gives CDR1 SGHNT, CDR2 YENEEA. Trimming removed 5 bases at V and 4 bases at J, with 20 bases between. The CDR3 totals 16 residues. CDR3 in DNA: TGTGCCAGCAGCCCCTCGGGCAGGGGTTGGGGCACTGAAGCTTTCTTT. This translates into CASSPSGRGWGTEAFF.

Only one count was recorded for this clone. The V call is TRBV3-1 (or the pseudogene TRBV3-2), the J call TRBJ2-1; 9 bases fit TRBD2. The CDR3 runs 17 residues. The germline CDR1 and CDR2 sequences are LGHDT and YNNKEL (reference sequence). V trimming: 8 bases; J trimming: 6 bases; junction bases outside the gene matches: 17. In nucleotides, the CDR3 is TGTGCCAGCCAACCCGCCGGTAGCGGGGGCCTTAGCAATGAGCAGTTCTTC. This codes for CASQPAGSGGLSNEQFF.

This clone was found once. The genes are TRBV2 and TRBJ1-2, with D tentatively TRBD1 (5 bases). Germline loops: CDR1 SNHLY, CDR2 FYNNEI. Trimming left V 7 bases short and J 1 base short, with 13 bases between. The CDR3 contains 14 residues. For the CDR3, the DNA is TGTGCCAGCACACCGGGGGGTTTTAACTATGGCTACACCTTC. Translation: CASTPGGFNYGYTF. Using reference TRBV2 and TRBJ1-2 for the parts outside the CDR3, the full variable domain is EPEVTQTPSHQVTQMGQEVILRCVPISNHLYFYWYRQILGQKVEFLVSFYNNEISEKSEIFDDQFSVERPDGSNFTLKIRSTKLEDSAMYFCASTPGGFNYGYTFGSGTRLTVV.

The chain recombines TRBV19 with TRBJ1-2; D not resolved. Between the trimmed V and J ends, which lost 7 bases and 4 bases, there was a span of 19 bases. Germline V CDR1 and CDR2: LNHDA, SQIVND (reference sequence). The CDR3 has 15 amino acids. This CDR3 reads CASTSLRNLPYGYTF. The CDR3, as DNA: TGTGCCAGTACAAGCCTCAGGAACCTCCCCTATGGCTACACCTTC.

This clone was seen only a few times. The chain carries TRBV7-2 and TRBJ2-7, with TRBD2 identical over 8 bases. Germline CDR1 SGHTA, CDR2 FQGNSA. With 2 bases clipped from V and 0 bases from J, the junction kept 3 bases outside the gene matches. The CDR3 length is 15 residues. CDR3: CASSLQRGSSYEQYF. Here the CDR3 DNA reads TGTGCCAGCAGCTTACAGCGGGGGAGCTCCTACGAGCAGTACTTC.

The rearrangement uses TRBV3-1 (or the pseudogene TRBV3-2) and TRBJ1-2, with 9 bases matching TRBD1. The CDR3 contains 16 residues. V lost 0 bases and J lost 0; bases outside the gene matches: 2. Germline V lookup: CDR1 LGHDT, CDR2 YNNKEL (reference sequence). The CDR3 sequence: CASSQDYRGPNYGYTF. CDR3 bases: TGTGCCAGCAGCCAAGATTACAGGGGGCCTAACTATGGCTACACCTTC.

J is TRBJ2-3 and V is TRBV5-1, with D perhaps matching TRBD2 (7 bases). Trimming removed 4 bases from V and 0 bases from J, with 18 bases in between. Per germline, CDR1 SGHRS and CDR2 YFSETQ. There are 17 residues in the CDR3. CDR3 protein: CASSPIGRGASTDTQYF. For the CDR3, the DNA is TGCGCCAGCAGCCCTATCGGACGGGGGGCCAGCACAGATACGCAGTATTTT. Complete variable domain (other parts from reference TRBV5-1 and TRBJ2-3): KAGVTQTPRYLIKTRGQQVTLSCSPISGHRSVSWYQQTPGQGLQFLFEYFSETQRNKGNFPGRFSGRQFSNSRSEMNVSTLELGDSALYLCASSPIGRGASTDTQYFGPGTRLTVL.